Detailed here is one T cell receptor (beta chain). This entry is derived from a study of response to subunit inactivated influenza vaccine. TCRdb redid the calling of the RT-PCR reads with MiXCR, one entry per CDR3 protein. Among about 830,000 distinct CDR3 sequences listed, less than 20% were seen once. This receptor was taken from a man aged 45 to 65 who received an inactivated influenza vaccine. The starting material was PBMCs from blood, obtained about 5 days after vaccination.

This CDR3 reads CASSITGSRGTQYF. The CDR3 coding sequence is TGTGCCAGTAGTATCACAGGGTCTCGAGGGACCCAGTACTTC. The J gene is TRBJ2-5, the V gene TRBV19; D perhaps matches TRBD1 (6 bases). Trimming left V 3 bases short and J 7 bases short, with 15 bases between. The CDR3 is 14 residues long. Germline V gene lookup returns CDR1 LNHDA and CDR2 SQIVND (reference sequence).